The source of this TCR beta chain is a study of monozygotic twins with inflammatory bowel disease. Findings and limits, study-wide: Other individuals had fewer clonotypes in common with IBD patients than with healthy twins, especially with disease activity. Possibly reflecting limited power, no difference in repertoire similarity was found between concordant and discordant twins.

The authors isolated total RNA from whole blood without sorting T cells. The CDR3 has 15 residues. CDR1 SGHKS and CDR2 YYEKEE come from the germline V gene (reference sequence). UMIs containing a 6-nucleotide sample barcode were added via template switching. TCRdb re-called the 5' RACE reads and shows each CDR3 protein once, DNA omitted. In all, the sample yields fewer than 550,000 distinct CDR3 sequences. As to this clonotype: Its antigen is unidentified.

The chain joins TRBV5-5 to TRBJ1-5. The TCR sequence derives from a human donor with ulcerative colitis or Crohn's disease, or a healthy co-twin of an affected twin (not recorded which). Source material: blood. The CDR3 loop is CASSLSVASNQPQHF.